These T cell receptor beta chains were read from a single sample in a study of blood T cell repertoires in COVID-19. Assay used: immunoSEQ multiplex PCR; TCRdb lists only in-frame clones, some missing. This table holds more than 200,000 clones, around 88% found once. The specimen was peripheral blood. The receptors were sampled from a woman under 40 with COVID-19, enrolled during active disease. Each CDR3 is given with its conserved first and last residue. The D gene is left open where the match is weak. The size of a clone is reported for some rows only, either as once, few or many, or as a class for expanded clones.

v_gene,j_gene,abundance,d_gene,CDR3nt,CDR3aa
TRBV5-1,TRBJ2-1,NA,TRBD2,TGCGCCAGCAGCTTGGCTAGCGGGGGTACCTACAATGAGCAGTTCTTC,CASSLASGGTYNEQFF
TRBV18,TRBJ2-5,NA,TRBD2,TGTGCCAGCTCACCACCAGGGAGCGGGAGGGCCCGGGAGACCCAGTACTTC,CASSPPGSGRARETQYF
TRBV7-6,TRBJ2-3,NA,TRBD2,TGTGCCAGCAGATTGGCGGGGGGATTTAGCACAGATACGCAGTATTTT,CASRLAGGFSTDTQYF
TRBV10-2,TRBJ2-3,NA,TRBD2,TGCGCCAGCAGTGAGTATGGCGGGAGCTCAGATACGCAGTATTTT,CASSEYGGSSDTQYF
TRBV10-3,TRBJ2-1,NA,TRBD2,TGTGCCATCAGTGAGTCGGGGACGGGTGCTAGCGGCAACAATGAGCAGTTCTTC,CAISESGTGASGNNEQFF
TRBV5-1,TRBJ2-1,NA,NA,TGCGCCAGCAGCTGGTTCCCAGACAAAGTCAATGAGCAGTTCTTC,CASSWFPDKVNEQFF
TRBV4-3,TRBJ2-1,NA,NA,TGCGCCAGCAGCGACCAGAACAGGGCTTATTACTCCTACAATGAGCAGTTCTTC,CASSDQNRAYYSYNEQFF
TRBV5-4,TRBJ1-4,once,TRBD1,TGTGCCAGCAGTCCCCGAAAGACAGGGGGCGAGGAAAAACTGTTTTTT,CASSPRKTGGEEKLFF
TRBV30,TRBJ1-3,NA,NA,TGTGCCTGGAGCCCGTTGACAGAACACTCTGGAAACACCATATATTTT,CAWSPLTEHSGNTIYF
TRBV5-6,TRBJ2-5,NA,NA,TGTGCCAGCACCTCCCTCCCACAGGAGACCCAGTACTTC,CASTSLPQETQYF
TRBV19,TRBJ1-1,once,NA,TGTGCCAGTAGTATAGATCAAACAGGGAACACTGAAGCTTTCTTT,CASSIDQTGNTEAFF
TRBV7-2,TRBJ2-2,NA,NA,TGTGCCAGCACCCCTGGACTGAACACCGGGGAGCTGTTTTTT,CASTPGLNTGELFF
TRBV11-2,TRBJ2-1,NA,NA,TGTGCCAGCAGCTTAGAAGCACGGAGTCACAATGAGCAGTTCTTC,CASSLEARSHNEQFF
TRBV11-2,TRBJ2-2,few,TRBD1,TGTGCCAGCAGCCGCACGGGGACAGTTAACACCGGGGAGCTGTTTTTT,CASSRTGTVNTGELFF
TRBV7-2,TRBJ1-1,NA,NA,TGTGCCAGCAGCCTACAGGGCGCCACTGAAGCTTTCTTT,CASSLQGATEAFF
TRBV5-4,TRBJ2-5,NA,TRBD2,TGTGCCAGCAGCCCGGGACTAGCGGGGGGGCACCAAGAGACCCAGTACTTC,CASSPGLAGGHQETQYF
TRBV29-1,TRBJ1-2,NA,TRBD1,TGCAGCGTCCGGGGACAGGGAAGTGTTGGCTACACCTTC,CSVRGQGSVGYTF
TRBV13,TRBJ2-5,NA,TRBD1,TGTGCCAGCAGTTACCGGGACAGGGGGGCGACCCAGTACTTC,CASSYRDRGATQYF
TRBV7-6,TRBJ1-4,NA,TRBD1,TGTGCCAGCAGCTTTTCAGGGGGCTTAATTGAAAAACTGTTTTTT,CASSFSGGLIEKLFF
TRBV5-1,TRBJ2-2,NA,TRBD1,TGCGCCAGCAGCTTGGACGGTCCTCGACAGGGGAGGTCCGGGGAGCTGTTTTTT,CASSLDGPRQGRSGELFF
TRBV2,TRBJ1-5,few,NA,TGTGCCAGCCTCCCGCGAACCCCGAGCCCTTATAGCAATCAGCCCCAGCATTTT,CASLPRTPSPYSNQPQHF
TRBV28,TRBJ2-3,NA,NA,TGTGCCAGCTCCCAAACAGGCTACCCTAGCACAGATACGCAGTATTTT,CASSQTGYPSTDTQYF
TRBV24-1,TRBJ2-1,NA,NA,TGTGCCACCAGTGACCGAAGGACAGCCGAGCAGTTCTTC,CATSDRRTAEQFF
TRBV6-5,TRBJ1-5,NA,NA,TGTGCCAGCGACAGAGTAAACAATCAGCCCCAGCATTTT,CASDRVNNQPQHF
TRBV29-1,TRBJ1-1,once,NA,TGCAGCGTGGGGTCAGGGGCTGAAGCTTTCTTT,CSVGSGAEAFF
TRBV9,TRBJ2-4,NA,NA,TGTGCCAGCAGCGCGGGACCGGGAGATCAAAACATTCAGTACTTC,CASSAGPGDQNIQYF
TRBV3-1/TRBV3-2,TRBJ2-3,NA,TRBD2,TGTGCCAGCAGCCAGTGGCGGGAGGAAGATACGCAGTATTTT,CASSQWREEDTQYF
TRBV30,TRBJ1-4,NA,TRBD1,TGTGCCTGGAGGTACGGGACAGGGTTCAGTGGTGAAAAACTGTTTTTT,CAWRYGTGFSGEKLFF
TRBV19,TRBJ2-7,NA,TRBD2,TGTGCCAGTAGTATCCTGACTAGCGGGGGCTACTACGAGCAGTACTTC,CASSILTSGGYYEQYF
TRBV4-1,TRBJ2-2,NA,TRBD2,TGCGCCAGCAGCCGCCCCTCCGGCGGGGGGCTGGGCGGGGAGCTGTTTTTT,CASSRPSGGGLGGELFF
TRBV7-9,TRBJ2-5,NA,TRBD1,TGTGCCAGCAGTTCTACAGGGGGCTTGGAGACCCAGTACTTC,CASSSTGGLETQYF
TRBV28,TRBJ2-1,NA,TRBD2,TGTGCCAGCAGTCTAGCGGGGTACAATGAGCAGTTCTTC,CASSLAGYNEQFF
TRBV6-5,TRBJ2-2,NA,NA,TGTGCCTCCTCCCCAAGGGGCAGCGGGGAGCTGTTTTTT,CASSPRGSGELFF
TRBV29-1,TRBJ2-4,NA,NA,TGCAGCGTTGAATGGGGGGTAATGGGAGCCAAAAACATTCAGTACTTC,CSVEWGVMGAKNIQYF
TRBV28,TRBJ1-1,once,NA,TGTGCCAGCAGTCGCTTAAGTGCCGGGAACACTGAAGCTTTCTTT,CASSRLSAGNTEAFF
TRBV24-1,TRBJ2-1,NA,TRBD2,TGTGCCACCAGTCAAACGGGACTATACAATGAGCAGTTCTTC,CATSQTGLYNEQFF
TRBV4-2,TRBJ2-3,NA,NA,TGTGCCAGCAGCCAAACCCAGTCGGATACGCAGTATTTT,CASSQTQSDTQYF
TRBV5-5,TRBJ2-3,NA,NA,TGTGCCAGCAGCTTGGGACTGACCCTCCTCACAGATACGCAGTATTTT,CASSLGLTLLTDTQYF